A selection of T cell receptor beta chains follows, all from one sample in a study of technical replicates of blood from several donors. This table comes from immunoSEQ multiplex PCR, and its TCRdb copy is limited to in-frame clones, with some not included. The sample lists tens of thousands of clones, around nine tenths seen once, with over 0.35% in the top ten. Sequencing input: T cells isolated from PBMCs. The receptors were gathered from a human donor in good health. CDR3s include the opening cysteine and the closing phenylalanine or tryptophan. A D gene is named only where the DNA matches it firmly. Clone size is stated in some rows and not others, as once, few, many or a class when expanded.

abundance | j_gene | d_gene | v_gene | CDR3aa | CDR3nt
- | TRBJ2-1 | - | TRBV7-2 | CASSPSTVVYNEQFF | TGTGCCAGCAGCCCCTCCACTGTGGTCTACAATGAGCAGTTCTTC
- | TRBJ2-7 | - | TRBV9 | CASSGPPGSGGNYEQYF | TGTGCCAGCAGCGGACCGCCGGGGTCCGGCGGGAACTACGAGCAGTACTTC
- | TRBJ2-1 | - | TRBV25-1 | CASSLGDYNEQFF | TGTGCCAGCAGTCTAGGGGACTACAATGAGCAGTTCTTC
- | TRBJ1-2 | TRBD1 | TRBV7-2 | CASSVAGQVYGYTF | TGTGCCAGCAGCGTAGCAGGACAGGTCTATGGCTACACCTTC
- | TRBJ1-2 | - | TRBV29-1 | CSVFGGRTGYTF | TGCAGCGTTTTCGGGGGGCGTACGGGCTACACCTTC
- | TRBJ2-7 | - | TRBV6-1 | CASRGGQNYEQYF | TGTGCCAGCAGAGGAGGACAGAACTACGAGCAGTACTTC
- | TRBJ2-1 | TRBD1 | TRBV5-4 | CASSLARTGGVEQFF | TGTGCCAGCAGCTTGGCAAGGACAGGGGGCGTTGAGCAGTTCTTC
- | TRBJ1-1 | - | TRBV5-1 | CASSLDRSYTEAFF | TGCGCCAGCAGCTTAGACAGATCATACACTGAAGCTTTCTTT
- | TRBJ1-2 | - | TRBV4-2 | CASSQDGRTTLYGYTF | TGTGCCAGCAGCCAAGATGGCCGCACCACGCTCTATGGCTACACCTTC
- | TRBJ1-4 | - | TRBV30 | CASAGYNEKLFF | TGTGCCTCTGCGGGGTATAATGAAAAACTGTTTTTT
- | TRBJ2-7 | - | TRBV7-9 | CASSPDSSYEQYF | TGTGCCAGCAGCCCCGACAGCTCCTACGAGCAGTACTTC
- | TRBJ2-7 | - | TRBV9 | CASSGRDSSYEQYF | TGTGCCAGCAGCGGACGTGACAGTTCCTACGAGCAGTACTTC
few | TRBJ1-1 | TRBD1 | TRBV29-1 | CSVEGGQGSTEAFF | TGCAGCGTTGAGGGAGGACAGGGGAGCACTGAAGCTTTCTTT
- | TRBJ1-4 | - | TRBV19 | CASSTATNEKLFF | TGTGCCAGTAGTACAGCAACTAATGAAAAACTGTTTTTT
- | TRBJ2-2 | TRBD1 | TRBV29-1 | CSATVGTDTGELFF | TGCAGCGCTACCGTCGGGACAGACACCGGGGAGCTGTTTTTT
- | TRBJ2-7 | - | TRBV5-6 | CASSQANYEQYF | TGTGCCAGCAGCCAGGCGAATTACGAGCAGTACTTC
- | TRBJ2-7 | TRBD2 | TRBV28 | CASSLIVSSGVPRGEQYF | TGTGCCAGCAGTTTAATAGTCTCTAGCGGGGTCCCTAGGGGAGAGCAGTACTTC
- | TRBJ2-7 | - | TRBV7-9 | CASTSDTGSITEQYF | TGTGCCAGCACCTCTGATACCGGGTCCATCACCGAGCAGTACTTC
- | TRBJ1-5 | - | TRBV7-9 | CASSMREDQPQHF | TGTGCCAGCAGCATGCGGGAGGACCAGCCCCAGCATTTT
- | TRBJ2-2 | - | TRBV6-5 | CASSYSGSWELFF | TGTGCCAGCAGTTATAGCGGCTCCTGGGAGCTGTTTTTT
- | TRBJ1-5 | - | TRBV15 | CATSREMGSRSNQPQHF | TGTGCCACCAGCAGAGAAATGGGCAGCCGTAGCAATCAGCCCCAGCATTTT
- | TRBJ2-7 | TRBD1 | TRBV5-4 | CASSLEGQGDFYEQYF | TGTGCCAGCAGCTTGGAGGGACAGGGGGATTTCTACGAGCAGTACTTC
once | TRBJ2-7 | - | TRBV11-3 | CASCRGGSYEQYF | TGTGCCAGCTGCCGAGGAGGATCCTACGAGCAGTACTTC
- | TRBJ2-7 | TRBD1 | TRBV5-6 | CASSERTGGNFNEQYF | TGTGCCAGCAGCGAACGAACAGGGGGCAATTTCAACGAGCAGTACTTC
- | TRBJ1-2 | - | TRBV28 | CASTLRGGHGYTF | TGTGCCAGCACCCTAAGGGGGGGGCACGGCTACACCTTC
- | TRBJ2-7 | TRBD1 | TRBV11-1 | CASSSDRVGEQYF | TGTGCCAGCAGCTCCGACAGGGTCGGCGAGCAGTACTTC
- | TRBJ2-5 | - | TRBV11-3 | CASSPVNAPQETQYF | TGTGCCAGCAGCCCAGTAAACGCTCCCCAAGAGACCCAGTACTTC
- | TRBJ2-7 | - | TRBV10-1 | CASSEERTPYEQYF | TGCGCCAGCAGTGAAGAGCGGACCCCCTACGAGCAGTACTTC
- | TRBJ2-1 | - | TRBV4-1 | CASSQRGGTIRSSYNEQFF | TGCGCCAGCAGCCAGAGGGGGGGGACTATACGGAGCTCCTACAATGAGCAGTTCTTC
- | TRBJ2-7 | TRBD2 | TRBV29-1 | CSVPSGRSYEQYF | TGCAGCGTCCCTAGCGGGAGATCCTACGAGCAGTACTTC
- | TRBJ1-2 | TRBD1 | TRBV6-6 | CASSRDRDYGYTF | TGTGCCAGCAGCCGTGACAGGGACTATGGCTACACCTTC
- | TRBJ1-1 | - | TRBV11-3 | CASSLGTANPAFF | TGTGCCAGCAGCTTAGGCACCGCTAATCCAGCTTTCTTT
- | TRBJ1-1 | - | TRBV19 | CASSQILNTEAFF | TGTGCCAGTAGTCAAATACTCAACACTGAAGCTTTCTTT
- | TRBJ2-1 | - | TRBV6-6 | CAGRASSYNEQFF | TGTGCCGGTCGTGCTAGCTCCTACAATGAGCAGTTCTTC
- | TRBJ2-7 | TRBD2 | TRBV11-3 | CASSWTSGAYEQYF | TGTGCCAGCAGCTGGACTAGCGGGGCCTACGAGCAGTACTTC
- | TRBJ2-7 | - | TRBV2 | CASSEQTYEQYF | TGTGCCAGCAGTGAACAGACCTACGAGCAGTACTTC
few | TRBJ2-2 | - | TRBV28 | CASRPRGATGELFF | TGTGCCAGCAGACCACGGGGGGCAACCGGGGAGCTGTTTTTT
- | TRBJ2-1 | TRBD1 | TRBV11-3 | CASSGASTGTGTNNEQFF | TGTGCCAGCAGCGGGGCCTCTACCGGGACAGGGACAAACAATGAGCAGTTCTTC
- | TRBJ1-1 | - | TRBV19 | CASVSGIMGTEAFF | TGTGCCAGTGTTTCGGGGATAATGGGCACTGAAGCTTTCTTT
- | TRBJ1-2 | - | TRBV29-1 | CSVFVYGYTF | TGCAGCGTTTTCGTCTATGGCTACACCTTC
- | TRBJ1-2 | - | TRBV7-2 | CASSLRGLDGYTF | TGTGCCAGCAGCCTCAGAGGCTTGGATGGCTACACCTTC
- | TRBJ1-5 | TRBD1 | TRBV30 | CAWSSGQGNQPQHF | TGTGCCTGGAGCTCAGGACAGGGGAATCAGCCCCAGCATTTT